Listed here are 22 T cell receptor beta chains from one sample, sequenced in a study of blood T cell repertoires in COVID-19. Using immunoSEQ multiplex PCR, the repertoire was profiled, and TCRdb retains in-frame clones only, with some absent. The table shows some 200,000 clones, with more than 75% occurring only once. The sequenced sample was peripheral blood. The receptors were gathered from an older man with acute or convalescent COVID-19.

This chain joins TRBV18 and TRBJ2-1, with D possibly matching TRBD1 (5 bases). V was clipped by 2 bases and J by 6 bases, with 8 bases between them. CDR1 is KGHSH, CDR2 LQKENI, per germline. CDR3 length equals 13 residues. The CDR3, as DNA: TGTGCCAGCTCACCAGGACAACTCAATGAGCAGTTCTTC. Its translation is CASSPGQLNEQFF.

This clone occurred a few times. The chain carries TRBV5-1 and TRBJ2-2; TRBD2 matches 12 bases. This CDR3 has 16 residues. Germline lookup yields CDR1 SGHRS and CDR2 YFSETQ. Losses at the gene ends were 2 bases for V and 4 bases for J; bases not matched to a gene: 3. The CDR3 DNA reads TGCGCCAGCAGCTTATCACTAGCGGGGGGCACCGGGGAGCTGTTTTTT. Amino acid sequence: CASSLSLAGGTGELFF.

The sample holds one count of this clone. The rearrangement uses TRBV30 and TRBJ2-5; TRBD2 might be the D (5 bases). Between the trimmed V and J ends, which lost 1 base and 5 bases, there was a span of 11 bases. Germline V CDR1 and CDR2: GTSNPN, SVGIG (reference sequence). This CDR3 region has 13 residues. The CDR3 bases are TGTGCCTGGAGTGAGGACTCCCGGGAGACCCAGTACTTC. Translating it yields CAWSEDSRETQYF. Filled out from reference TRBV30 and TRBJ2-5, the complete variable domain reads SQTIHQWPATLVQPVGSPLSLECTVEGTSNPNLYWYRQAAGRGLQLLFYSVGIGQISSEVPQNLSASRPQDRQFILSSKKLLLSDSGFYLCAWSEDSRETQYFGPGTRLLVL.

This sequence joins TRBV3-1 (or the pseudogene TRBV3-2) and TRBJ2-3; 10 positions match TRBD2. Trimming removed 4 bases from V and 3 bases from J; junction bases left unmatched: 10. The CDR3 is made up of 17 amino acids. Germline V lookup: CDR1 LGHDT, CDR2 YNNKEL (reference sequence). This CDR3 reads CASSPLRSGRGTDTQYF. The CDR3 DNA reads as TGTGCCAGCAGCCCCCTGCGGAGCGGGAGGGGGACAGATACGCAGTATTTT.

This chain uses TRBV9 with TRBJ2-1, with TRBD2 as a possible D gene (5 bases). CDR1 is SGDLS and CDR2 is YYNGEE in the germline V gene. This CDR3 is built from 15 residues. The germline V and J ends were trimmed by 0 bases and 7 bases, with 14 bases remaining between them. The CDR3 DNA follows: TGTGCCAGCAGCGTAGATAGTAAGACGGGGAATGAGCAGTTCTTC. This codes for CASSVDSKTGNEQFF.

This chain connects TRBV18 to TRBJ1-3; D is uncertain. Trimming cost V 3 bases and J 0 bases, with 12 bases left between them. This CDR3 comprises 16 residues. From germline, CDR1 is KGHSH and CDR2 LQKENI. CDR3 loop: CASSPGRSNSGNTIYF. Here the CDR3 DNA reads TGTGCCAGCTCACCCGGAAGGAGTAACTCTGGAAACACCATATATTTT.

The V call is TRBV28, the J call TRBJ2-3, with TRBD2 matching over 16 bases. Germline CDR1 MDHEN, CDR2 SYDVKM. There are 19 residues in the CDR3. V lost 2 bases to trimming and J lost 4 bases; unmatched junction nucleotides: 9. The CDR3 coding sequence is TGTGCCAGCAGTTTACCCACGCGGGGACTAGCGGGGGGGCCAGATACGCAGTATTTT. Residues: CASSLPTRGLAGGPDTQYF.

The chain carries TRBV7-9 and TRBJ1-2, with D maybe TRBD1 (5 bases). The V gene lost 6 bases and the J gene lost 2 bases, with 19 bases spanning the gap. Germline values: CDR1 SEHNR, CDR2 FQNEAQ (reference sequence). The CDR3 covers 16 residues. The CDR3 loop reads CASSQAGQGVNYGYTF. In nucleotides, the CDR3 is TGTGCCAGCAGTCAAGCTGGGCAGGGTGTAAACTATGGCTACACCTTC.

DNA of the CDR3: TGTGCCAGCAGGATAGCGGGAGCACGTCTAGATACGCAGTATTTT. Its translation: CASRIAGARLDTQYF. The chain has TRBV2 and TRBJ2-3, with 9 positions matching TRBD2. CDR1 is SNHLY, CDR2 FYNNEI, per germline. CDR3 length: 15 amino acids. Trimming removed 6 bases from V and 5 bases from J; junction bases left unmatched: 9.

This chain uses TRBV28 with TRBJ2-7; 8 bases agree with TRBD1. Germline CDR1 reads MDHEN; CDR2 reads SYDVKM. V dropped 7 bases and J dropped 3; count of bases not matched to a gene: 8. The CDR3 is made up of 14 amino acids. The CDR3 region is CASISGTGVYEQYF. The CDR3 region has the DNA TGTGCCAGCATTTCCGGGACAGGAGTCTACGAGCAGTACTTC.

The CDR3 spells CASSLSIGETQYF. The CDR3 region has the DNA TGTGCCAGCAGTTTATCGATCGGAGAGACCCAGTACTTC. The chain joins TRBV27 to TRBJ2-5, with unresolved D. The CDR3 is made up of 13 amino acids. The germline V gene encodes CDR1 MNHEY and CDR2 SMNVEV (reference sequence). V was pared by 0 bases and J by 4 bases, with 6 bases between.

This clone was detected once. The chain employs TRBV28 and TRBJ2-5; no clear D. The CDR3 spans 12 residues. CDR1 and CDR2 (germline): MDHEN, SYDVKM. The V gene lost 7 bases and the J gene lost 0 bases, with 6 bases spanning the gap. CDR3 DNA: TGTGCCAGCAACCAGAACCAAGAGACCCAGTACTTC. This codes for CASNQNQETQYF.

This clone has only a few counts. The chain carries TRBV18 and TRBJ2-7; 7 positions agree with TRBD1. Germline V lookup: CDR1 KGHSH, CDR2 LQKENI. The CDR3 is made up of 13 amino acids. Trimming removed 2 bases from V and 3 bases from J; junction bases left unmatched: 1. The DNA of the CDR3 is TGTGCCAGCTCACCAGGGACAGACTACGAGCAGTACGTC. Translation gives CASSPGTDYEQYV.

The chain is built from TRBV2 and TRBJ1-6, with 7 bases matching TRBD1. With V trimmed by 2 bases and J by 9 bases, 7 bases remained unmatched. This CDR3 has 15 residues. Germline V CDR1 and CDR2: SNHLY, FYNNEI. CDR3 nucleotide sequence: TGTGCCAGCAGTGAAAGTGGGCAGGGGGGTTCACCCCTCCACTTT. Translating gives CASSESGQGGSPLHF.

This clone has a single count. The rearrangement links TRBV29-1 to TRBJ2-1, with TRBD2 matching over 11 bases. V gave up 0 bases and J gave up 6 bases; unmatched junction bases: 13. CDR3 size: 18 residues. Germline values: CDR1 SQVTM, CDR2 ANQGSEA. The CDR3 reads CSVEDVAGGPEIANEQFF. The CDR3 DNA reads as TGCAGCGTTGAAGATGTAGCGGGAGGGCCGGAGATAGCCAATGAGCAGTTCTTC.

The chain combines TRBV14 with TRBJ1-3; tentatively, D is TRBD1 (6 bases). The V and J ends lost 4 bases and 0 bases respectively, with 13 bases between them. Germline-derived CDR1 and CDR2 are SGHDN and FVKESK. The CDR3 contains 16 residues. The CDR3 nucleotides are TGTGCCAGCAGCCCCGGGACACTACTCTCTGGAAACACCATATATTTT. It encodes CASSPGTLLSGNTIYF.

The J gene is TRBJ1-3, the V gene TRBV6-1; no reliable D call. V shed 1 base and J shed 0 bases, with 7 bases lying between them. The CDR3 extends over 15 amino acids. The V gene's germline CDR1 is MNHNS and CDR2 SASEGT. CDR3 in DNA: TGTGCCAGCAGTGAAGTGGCATTCTCTGGAAACACCATATATTTT. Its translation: CASSEVAFSGNTIYF.

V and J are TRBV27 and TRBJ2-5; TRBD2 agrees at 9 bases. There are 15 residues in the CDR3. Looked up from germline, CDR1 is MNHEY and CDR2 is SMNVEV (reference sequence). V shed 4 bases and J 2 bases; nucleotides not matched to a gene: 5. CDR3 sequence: CASSSPGLAQETQYF. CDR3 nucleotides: TGTGCCAGCAGTTCCCCGGGACTAGCTCAAGAGACCCAGTACTTC.

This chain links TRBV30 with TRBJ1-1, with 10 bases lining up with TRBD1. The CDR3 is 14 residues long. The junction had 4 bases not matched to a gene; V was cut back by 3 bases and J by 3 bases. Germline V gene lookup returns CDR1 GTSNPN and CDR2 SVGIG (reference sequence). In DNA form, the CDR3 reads TGTGCCTGGAGCCCGGACAGGGGGTACACTGAAGCTTTCTTT. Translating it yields CAWSPDRGYTEAFF.

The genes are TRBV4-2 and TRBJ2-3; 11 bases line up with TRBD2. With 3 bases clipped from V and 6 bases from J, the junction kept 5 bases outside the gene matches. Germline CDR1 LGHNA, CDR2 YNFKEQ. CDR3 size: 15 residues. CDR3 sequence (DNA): TGTGCCAGCAGCCATACTAGCGGGAGACCGGATACGCAGTATTTT. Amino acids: CASSHTSGRPDTQYF.

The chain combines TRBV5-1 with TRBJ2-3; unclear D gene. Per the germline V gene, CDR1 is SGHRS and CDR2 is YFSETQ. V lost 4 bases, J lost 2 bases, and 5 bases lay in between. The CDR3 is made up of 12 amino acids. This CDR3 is CASSPYTDTQYF. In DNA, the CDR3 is TGCGCCAGCAGCCCCTACACAGATACGCAGTATTTT.

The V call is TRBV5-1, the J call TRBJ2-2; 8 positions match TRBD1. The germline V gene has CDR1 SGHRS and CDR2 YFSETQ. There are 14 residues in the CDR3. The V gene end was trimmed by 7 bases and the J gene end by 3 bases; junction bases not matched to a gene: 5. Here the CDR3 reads CASGQGGDTGELFF. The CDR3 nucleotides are TGCGCCAGCGGACAGGGTGGGGACACCGGGGAGCTGTTTTTT.